This is a list of T cell receptor beta chains from one sample in a study of glioma-infiltrating T cells. TCRdb processed the multiplex PCR reads anew with MiXCR; each CDR3 protein has one entry. The repertoire includes under 200,000 distinct CDR3 sequences, approximately 30% of them detected once, and about 19% sits in the top ten. Material: glioma tissue, nonneoplastic brain tissue, or PBMCs (not recorded which). Every receptor here comes from a human donor with low-grade glioma or glioblastoma, undergoing nonglioma brain surgery, or in good health (not recorded which). The CDR3 runs from the conserved cysteine through the conserved F or W. D genes are given only for firm matches. Rows give clone size only sometimes, using once, few, many, or a class for an expanded clone.

clone_size j_call d_call v_call cdr3_aa cdr3_nt
many TRBJ2-1 TRBD2 TRBV6-2/TRBV6-3 CASSYRLAGTAYNEQFF TGTGCCAGCAGTTACCGACTAGCGGGGACTGCCTACAATGAGCAGTTCTTC
many TRBJ2-1 TRBD1 TRBV12-3/TRBV12-4 CASRPTGGNEQFF TGTGCCAGCAGACCGACAGGGGGCAATGAGCAGTTCTTC
few TRBJ2-3 NA TRBV4-3 CASSQDSHPTDTQYF TGCGCCAGCAGCCAAGACTCGCACCCCACAGATACGCAGTATTTT
many TRBJ2-2 TRBD2 TRBV7-2 CASSPGGAGAGELFF TGTGCCAGCAGCCCGGGGGGAGCTGGCGCCGGGGAGCTGTTTTTT
NA TRBJ1-1 NA TRBV28 CASSYRTENTEALF TGTGCCAGCAGTTATCGGACTGAGAACACTGAAGCTCTCTTT
many TRBJ1-1 TRBD1 TRBV7-2 CASSIRTGYTEAFF TGTGCCAGCAGCATTAGGACAGGCTACACTGAAGCTTTCTTT
NA TRBJ2-7 TRBD1 TRBV27 CASRPGQGIMGYEQYF TGTGCCAGCAGACCGGGACAGGGGATTATGGGGTACGAGCAGTACTTC
NA TRBJ2-7 NA TRBV2 CASSEGTAYEQYF TGTGCCAGCAGTGAAGGGACTGCCTACGAGCAGTACTTC
few TRBJ1-1 NA TRBV30 CAWSLGTEAFF TGTGCCTGGAGTCTTGGCACTGAAGCTTTCTTT
NA TRBJ1-5 NA TRBV6-6 CASSLNSNKRQHF TGTGCCAGCAGTTTAAATAGCAATAAGCGCCAGCATTTT
many TRBJ2-5 NA TRBV5-4 CASSLGGAETQYF TGTGCCAGCAGCTTGGGGGGAGCTGAGACCCAGTACTTC
NA TRBJ1-1 TRBD1 TRBV6-6 CASNTGAGPEAFF TGTGCCAGCAACACAGGGGCCGGGCCTGAAGCTTTCTTT
many TRBJ2-1 NA TRBV27 CASSSDYNEQFF TGTGCCAGCAGTTCGGACTACAATGAGCAGTTCTTC
NA TRBJ2-1 TRBD2 TRBV3-1 CASSHETSCDEQFF TGTGCCAGCAGCCACGAGACTAGCTGTGATGAGCAGTTCTTC